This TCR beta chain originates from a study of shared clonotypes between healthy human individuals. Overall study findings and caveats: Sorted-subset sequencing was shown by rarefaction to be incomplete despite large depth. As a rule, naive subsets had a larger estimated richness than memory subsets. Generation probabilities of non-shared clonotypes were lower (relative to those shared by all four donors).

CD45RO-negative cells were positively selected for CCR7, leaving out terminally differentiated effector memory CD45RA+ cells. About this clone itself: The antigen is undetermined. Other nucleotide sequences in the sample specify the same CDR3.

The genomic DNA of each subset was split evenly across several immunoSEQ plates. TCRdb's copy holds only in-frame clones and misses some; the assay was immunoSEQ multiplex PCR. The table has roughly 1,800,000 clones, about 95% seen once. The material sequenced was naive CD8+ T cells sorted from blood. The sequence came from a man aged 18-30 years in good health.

CDR3 region: CASSLGGRLYEQYF. The CDR3 DNA follows: TGTGCCAGCAGCTTAGGGGGACGACTCTACGAGCAGTACTTC. V usage is TRBV11-2 and J usage is TRBJ2-7; the D gene could be TRBD1 or TRBD2 (5 bases each). Per the germline V gene, CDR1 is SGHAT and CDR2 is FQNNGV. Trimming removed 1 base from V and 3 bases from J, with 10 bases in between. The CDR3 contains 14 residues.